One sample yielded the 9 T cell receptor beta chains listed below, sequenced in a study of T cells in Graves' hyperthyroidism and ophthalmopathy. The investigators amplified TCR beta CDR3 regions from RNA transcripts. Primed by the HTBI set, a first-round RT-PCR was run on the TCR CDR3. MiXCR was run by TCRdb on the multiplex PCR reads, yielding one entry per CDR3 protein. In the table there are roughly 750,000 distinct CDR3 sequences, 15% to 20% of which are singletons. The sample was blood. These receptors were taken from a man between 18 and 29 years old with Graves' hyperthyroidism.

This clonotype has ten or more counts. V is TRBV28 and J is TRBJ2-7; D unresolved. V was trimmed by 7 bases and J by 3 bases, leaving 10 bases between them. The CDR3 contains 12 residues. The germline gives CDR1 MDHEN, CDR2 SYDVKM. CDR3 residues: CASTSRDYEQYF. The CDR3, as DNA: TGTGCCAGCACCTCCAGAGACTACGAGCAGTACTTC.

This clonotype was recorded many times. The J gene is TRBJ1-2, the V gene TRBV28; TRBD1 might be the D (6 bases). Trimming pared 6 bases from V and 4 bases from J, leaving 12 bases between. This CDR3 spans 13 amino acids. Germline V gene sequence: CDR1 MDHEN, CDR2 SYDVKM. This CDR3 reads CASSLTGVYGYTF. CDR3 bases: TGTGCCAGCAGCCTGACAGGCGTCTATGGCTACACCTTC.

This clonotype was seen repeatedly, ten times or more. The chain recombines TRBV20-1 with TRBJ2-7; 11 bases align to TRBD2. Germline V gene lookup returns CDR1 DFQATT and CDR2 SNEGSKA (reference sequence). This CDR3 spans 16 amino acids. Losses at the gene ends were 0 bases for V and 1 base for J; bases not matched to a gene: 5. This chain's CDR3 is CSARETGTSGSYEQYF. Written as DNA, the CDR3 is TGCAGTGCTAGAGAGACCGGGACTAGCGGATCCTACGAGCAGTACTTC.

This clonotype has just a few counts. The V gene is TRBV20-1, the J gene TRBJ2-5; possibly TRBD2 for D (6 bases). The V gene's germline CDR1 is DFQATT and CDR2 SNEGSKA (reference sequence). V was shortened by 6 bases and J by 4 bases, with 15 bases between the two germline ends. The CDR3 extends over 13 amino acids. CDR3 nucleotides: TGCAGTGCAGGGGAGGAGCGGCTAGAGACCCAGTACTTC. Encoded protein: CSAGEERLETQYF.

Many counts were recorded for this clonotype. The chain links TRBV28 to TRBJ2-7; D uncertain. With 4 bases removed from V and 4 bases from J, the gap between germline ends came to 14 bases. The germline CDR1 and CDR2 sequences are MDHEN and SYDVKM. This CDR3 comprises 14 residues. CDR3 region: CASSSSPRSYEQYF. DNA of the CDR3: TGTGCCAGCAGTTCGTCTCCCAGGTCTTACGAGCAGTACTTC.

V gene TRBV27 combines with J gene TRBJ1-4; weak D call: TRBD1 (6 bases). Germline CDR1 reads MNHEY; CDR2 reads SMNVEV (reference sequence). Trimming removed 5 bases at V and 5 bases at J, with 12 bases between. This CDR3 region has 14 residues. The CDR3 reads CASSPIRGNEKLFF. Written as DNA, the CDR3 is TGTGCCAGCAGTCCTATCAGGGGAAATGAAAAACTGTTTTTT.

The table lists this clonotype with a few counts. CDR3 in amino acids: CASSPQVQPYGYTF. The CDR3 region has the DNA TGTGCCAGCAGCCCTCAGGTCCAACCATATGGCTACACCTTC. V is TRBV7-2 and J is TRBJ1-2; D remains unclear. The germline gives CDR1 SGHTA, CDR2 FQGNSA. Trimming pared 5 bases from V and 5 bases from J, leaving 15 bases between. This CDR3 has 14 amino acids.

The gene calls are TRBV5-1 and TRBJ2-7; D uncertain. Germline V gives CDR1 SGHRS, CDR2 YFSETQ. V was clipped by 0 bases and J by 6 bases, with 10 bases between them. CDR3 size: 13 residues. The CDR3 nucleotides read TGCGCCAGCAGCTTGGAGCCCTCTCGCGAGCAGTACTTC. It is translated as CASSLEPSREQYF.

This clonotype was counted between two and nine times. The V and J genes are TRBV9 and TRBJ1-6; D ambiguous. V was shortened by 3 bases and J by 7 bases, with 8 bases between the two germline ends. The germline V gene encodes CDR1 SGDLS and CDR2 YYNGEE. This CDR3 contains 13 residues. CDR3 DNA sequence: TGTGCCAGCAGCGCGGGAAGGAATTCACCCCTCCACTTT. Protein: CASSAGRNSPLHF.